The 15 T cell receptor beta chains given below trace back to one sample, sequenced in a study of blood T cell repertoires in COVID-19 (TCRdb year 2020). Receptor amplification or capture employed the immunoSEQ multiplex PCR assay. Drawn from immuneACCESS, this table holds only the in-frame rearrangements with V and J called that TCRdb kept. Clones are partly lost; checked studies trace under half to an unresolved V gene and leave the rest unexplained. The sample data list a few hundred thousand clones, and approximately 85% of these were observed just once. Just over 7% of the sample lies in the top ten. Sample: peripheral blood. Receptor source: a human donor in a cohort sampled during active COVID-19.

The rearrangement joins TRBV20-1 to TRBJ1-2; D uncertain. Per germline, CDR1 DFQATT and CDR2 SNEGSKA (reference sequence). The CDR3 is made up of 11 amino acids. V lost 6 bases, J lost 6 bases, and 11 bases lay in between. The CDR3 sequence is CSAGKRDGYTF. The CDR3 nucleotides read TGCAGTGCCGGGAAACGGGATGGCTACACCTTC.

J is TRBJ2-1 and V is TRBV12-5, with 8 bases matching TRBD2. This CDR3 comprises 18 residues. Germline CDR1 reads LGHNT; CDR2 reads FRNRAP. V lost 0 bases to trimming and J lost 1 base; unmatched junction nucleotides: 8. The CDR3 sequence is CASGLVLTAGGSYNEQFF. The CDR3 DNA reads as TGTGCTAGTGGTTTGGTATTGACGGCGGGGGGTTCCTACAATGAGCAGTTCTTC.

This chain connects TRBV27 to TRBJ2-1; 9 bases line up with TRBD2. The junction had 7 bases not matched to a gene; V was cut back by 2 bases and J by 5 bases. The length of the CDR3 is 16 residues. From germline, CDR1 is MNHEY and CDR2 SMNVEV (reference sequence). This CDR3 reads CASSLAGGRVNNEQFF. Written as DNA, the CDR3 is TGTGCCAGCAGTTTAGCGGGGGGGCGAGTCAACAATGAGCAGTTCTTC.

This clone was recorded a few times. V usage is TRBV7-9 and J usage is TRBJ1-1, with TRBD1 matching 10 bases. CDR1 and CDR2 from the germline V gene are SEHNR and FQNEAQ (reference sequence). J was trimmed by 1 base and V by 5 bases; bases with no gene match: 7. The CDR3 length is 16 residues. The DNA for the CDR3 is TGTGCCAGCAGCGACCGGGACAGGGGCCCGAACACTGAAGCTTTCTTT. Translating gives CASSDRDRGPNTEAFF.

The rearrangement joins TRBV18 to TRBJ1-5, with D possibly matching TRBD1 (6 bases). V was shortened by 8 bases and J by 6 bases, with 14 bases between the two germline ends. The germline V gene has CDR1 KGHSH and CDR2 LQKENI. The CDR3 has 13 amino acids. DNA of the CDR3: TGTGCCAGCCAAGGCAGGGGTGGTCAGCCCCAGCATTTT. Translated: CASQGRGGQPQHF.

The chain couples TRBV7-8 to TRBJ1-1; D unclear. This CDR3 is built from 13 residues. Germline-derived CDR1 and CDR2 are SGHVS and FQNEAQ. Trimming took 8 bases from V and 2 from J, leaving 12 bases between them. CDR3 sequence: CASAPMANTEAFF. Here the CDR3 DNA reads TGTGCCAGCGCTCCCATGGCCAACACTGAAGCTTTCTTT.

This clone was counted only a few times. The V and J genes are TRBV3-1 (or the pseudogene TRBV3-2) and TRBJ1-3; maybe TRBD1 (5 bases). CDR1 is LGHDT, CDR2 YNNKEL, per germline (reference sequence). The length of the CDR3 is 17 residues. V lost 1 base, J lost 0 bases, and 13 bases lay in between. Here the CDR3 reads CASSQGTGGVSGNTIYF. As DNA, the CDR3 is TGTGCCAGCAGCCAAGGCACGGGGGGTGTCTCTGGAAACACCATATATTTT.

The V call is TRBV6-4, the J call TRBJ2-3; D not resolved. CDR1 and CDR2 from the germline V gene are MRHNA and SNTAGT. The length of the CDR3 is 14 residues. The V gene lost 0 bases and the J gene lost 4 bases, with 8 bases spanning the gap. CDR3 coding DNA: TGTGCCAGCAGTGACTCGGCTTTGCCAGATACGCAGTATTTT. Protein product: CASSDSALPDTQYF.

The genes are TRBV7-4 and TRBJ1-5; TRBD1 is a possible D gene (5 bases). The V and J ends lost 4 bases and 6 bases respectively, with 22 bases between them. CDR1 and CDR2 (germline): SGHVT, SQSDAQ. The CDR3 consists of 17 residues. CDR3 sequence: CASSWRDGHGCLQPQHF. The CDR3 DNA is TGTGCCAGCAGCTGGCGGGACGGGCACGGTTGTCTTCAGCCCCAGCATTTT.

This chain joins TRBV27 and TRBJ1-6; D may be TRBD1 (6 bases). Deletions cut 7 bases from V and 7 bases from J, with 17 bases between. The CDR3 contains 15 residues. Germline V CDR1 and CDR2: MNHEY, SMNVEV (reference sequence). The CDR3 region has the DNA TGTGCCAGCACTTCAGGGGCAGGCCTAAATTCACCCCTCCACTTT. This codes for CASTSGAGLNSPLHF.

This chain joins TRBV19 and TRBJ2-1, with D perhaps matching TRBD1 (6 bases). Trimming took 4 bases from V and 0 from J, leaving 13 bases between them. Per germline, CDR1 LNHDA and CDR2 SQIVND (reference sequence). CDR3 size: 16 residues. The CDR3 here is CASSRIRTASYNEQFF. The CDR3 nucleotides are TGTGCCAGTAGTAGAATAAGGACAGCCTCCTACAATGAGCAGTTCTTC.

The chain links TRBV29-1 to TRBJ1-1; TRBD1 is a possible D gene (6 bases). Trimming pared 1 base from V and 3 bases from J, leaving 21 bases between. The CDR3 is 17 residues long. Germline V lookup: CDR1 SQVTM, CDR2 ANQGSEA. As DNA, the CDR3 is TGCAGCGTTGAAGCCAGGGCCGTCCGGGGGGCTTACACTGAAGCTTTCTTT. Its translation is CSVEARAVRGAYTEAFF.

Written as DNA, the CDR3 is TGTGCCACCAGTGGCGGGGGGGTAGTCTATGGCTACACCTTC. Amino acids: CATSGGGVVYGYTF. The V call is TRBV24-1, the J call TRBJ1-2; TRBD1 is a possible D gene (5 bases). This CDR3 is built from 14 residues. Looked up from germline, CDR1 is KGHDR and CDR2 is SFDVKD. V lost 5 bases to trimming and J lost 4 bases, with 13 bases between them.

This chain connects TRBV7-9 to TRBJ1-2; D perhaps matches TRBD1 (5 bases). This CDR3 spans 13 amino acids. V was cut by 7 bases and J by 4 bases, with 13 bases left in between. Per the germline V gene, CDR1 is SEHNR and CDR2 is FQNEAQ (reference sequence). For the CDR3, the DNA is TGTGCCAGCACAATTCAGGGATTCTATGGCTACACCTTC. Amino acids: CASTIQGFYGYTF.

Here the CDR3 reads CATSRDSGNTGELFF. The CDR3 coding sequence is TGTGCCACCAGCAGAGATTCAGGGAACACCGGGGAGCTGTTTTTT. This chain connects TRBV15 to TRBJ2-2, with unresolved D. Looked up from germline, CDR1 is LNHNV and CDR2 is YYDKDF (reference sequence). The CDR3 runs 15 residues. V was trimmed by 0 bases and J by 1 base, leaving 6 bases between them.